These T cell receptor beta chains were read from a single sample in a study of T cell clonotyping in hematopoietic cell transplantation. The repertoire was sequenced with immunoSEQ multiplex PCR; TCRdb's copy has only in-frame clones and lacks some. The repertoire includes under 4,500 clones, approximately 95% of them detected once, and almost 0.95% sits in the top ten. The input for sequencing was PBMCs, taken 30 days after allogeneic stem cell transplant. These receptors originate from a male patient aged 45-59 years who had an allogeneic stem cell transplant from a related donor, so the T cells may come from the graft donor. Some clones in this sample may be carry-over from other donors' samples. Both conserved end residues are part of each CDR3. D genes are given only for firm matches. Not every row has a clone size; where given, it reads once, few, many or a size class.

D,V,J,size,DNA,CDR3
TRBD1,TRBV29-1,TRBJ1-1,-,TGCAGCGTTGGGACAGGGTCGGGTGAAGCTTTCTTT,CSVGTGSGEAFF
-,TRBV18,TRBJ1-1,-,TGTGCCAGCTCACCACGGCAGGACACTGAAGCTTTCTTT,CASSPRQDTEAFF
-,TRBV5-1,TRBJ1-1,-,TGCGCCAGCAGCCCAAATCCTCAGAACACTGAAGCTTTCTTT,CASSPNPQNTEAFF
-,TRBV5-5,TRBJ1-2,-,TGTGCCAGCAGCTCGCAGGGTAACTATGGCTACACCTTC,CASSSQGNYGYTF
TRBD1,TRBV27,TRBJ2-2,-,TGTGCCAGCGGACAGGGGGTTAACACCGGGGAGCTGTTTTTT,CASGQGVNTGELFF
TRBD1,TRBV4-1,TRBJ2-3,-,TGCGCCAGCAGTCGCGAGGACAGGGGCTTGGCGACAGATACGCAGTATTTT,CASSREDRGLATDTQYF
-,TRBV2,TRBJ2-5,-,TGTGCCAGCAAGAAGCAACCGCAAGAGACCCAGTACTTC,CASKKQPQETQYF
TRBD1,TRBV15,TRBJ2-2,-,TGTGCCACCAGCAGATTGACAGGGGGCATCACCGGGGAGCTGTTTTTT,CATSRLTGGITGELFF
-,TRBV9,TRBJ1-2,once,TGTGCCAGCAGCGTAGGAGTGGGGGACTATGGCTACACCTTC,CASSVGVGDYGYTF
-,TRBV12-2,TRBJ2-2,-,TGTGCAAGTCGCCAGGGGTTGGGGGGACGGACCGGGGAGCTGTTTTTT,CASRQGLGGRTGELFF
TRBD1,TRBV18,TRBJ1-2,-,TGTGCCAGCTCACCAGGACAGGCCTACTATGGCTACACCTTC,CASSPGQAYYGYTF
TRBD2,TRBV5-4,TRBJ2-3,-,TGTGCCAGCAGCTTGGGACTAGCGGGCCTCCCTAGCACAGATACGCAGTATTTT,CASSLGLAGLPSTDTQYF
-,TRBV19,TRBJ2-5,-,TGTGCCAGTAGTCGAGGCAGTTGGGAGACCCAGTACTTC,CASSRGSWETQYF
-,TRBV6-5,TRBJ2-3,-,TGTGCCAGCTGGGGACACCCGACAGATACGCAGTATTTT,CASWGHPTDTQYF
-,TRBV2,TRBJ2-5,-,TGTGCCAGCAGTGAAAATTTCAGGGCTGAGACCCAGTACTTC,CASSENFRAETQYF
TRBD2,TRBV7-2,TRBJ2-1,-,TGTGCCAGCCAAAGACTAGCGGGCAATGAGCAGTTCTTC,CASQRLAGNEQFF
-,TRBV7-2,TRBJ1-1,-,TGTGCCAGCAGCCGAGGTACGACAGGAATCATGAACACTGAAGCTTTCTTT,CASSRGTTGIMNTEAFF